This T cell receptor (beta chain) was sequenced in a study of OX40 agonist ivuxolimab in advanced cancers. Study conclusions and caveats: Partial responders receiving 0.1-3.0 mg/kg showed among the lowest clonal expansion.

Repertoires were generated with immunoSEQ multiplex PCR, while TCRdb's copy carries only in-frame clones and drops some. The data show fewer than 80,000 clones, with about 85% seen just once and about 0.83% held by the top ten. V lost 5 bases to trimming and J lost 5 bases; unmatched junction nucleotides: 11. This CDR3 comprises 16 residues. From germline, CDR1 is SNHLY and CDR2 FYNNEI. A remark on this clone: Its antigen is as yet unknown.

The clonotype originates from an adult with an advanced solid tumor such as melanoma, head and neck, liver or kidney cancer. Sequenced material: CD4+ or CD8+ T cells sorted from blood, taken in a trial of the OX40 agonist ivuxolimab. J is TRBJ1-4 and V is TRBV2; 7 bases fit TRBD1. CDR3 loop: CASSFLTGALNEKLFF. The CDR3, as DNA: TGTGCCAGCAGTTTTCTAACAGGGGCCCTAAATGAAAAACTGTTTTTT.